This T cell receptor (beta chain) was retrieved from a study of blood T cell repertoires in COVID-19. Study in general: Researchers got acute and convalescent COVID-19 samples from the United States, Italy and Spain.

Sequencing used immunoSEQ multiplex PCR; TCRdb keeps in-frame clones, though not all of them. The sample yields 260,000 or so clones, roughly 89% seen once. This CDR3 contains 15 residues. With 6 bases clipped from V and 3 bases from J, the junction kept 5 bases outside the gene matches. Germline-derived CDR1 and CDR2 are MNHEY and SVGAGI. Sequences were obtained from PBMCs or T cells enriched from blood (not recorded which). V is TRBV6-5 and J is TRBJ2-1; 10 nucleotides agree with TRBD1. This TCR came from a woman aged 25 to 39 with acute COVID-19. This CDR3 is CASSLDRGSYNEQFF. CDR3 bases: TGTGCCAGCAGCTTGGACAGGGGGAGCTACAATGAGCAGTTCTTC.